This T cell receptor (beta chain) came from a study of blood T cell repertoires in COVID-19. In the study overall: Sites across the United States, Italy and Spain contributed samples from acute and convalescent COVID-19.

The data were produced by immunoSEQ multiplex PCR, yet TCRdb's version contains in-frame clones alone and is incomplete. This sample has 150,000 to 200,000 clones, with around 90% found just once. Resolution of symptoms, clearance, or two negative PCRs was present in recovered Cohort 3 donors. The length of the CDR3 is 11 residues. Per germline, CDR1 SGHNT and CDR2 YENEEA. V was shortened by 6 bases and J by 7 bases, with 6 bases between the two germline ends. The rearrangement joins TRBV11-3 to TRBJ2-2; D uncertain. The TCR comes from a woman younger than 30 who had recovered from COVID-19. The sample taken for sequencing was PBMCs or T cells enriched from blood (not recorded which). CDR3 nucleotide sequence: TGTGCCAGCAGTCGAGGCGGGGAGCTGTTTTTT. Protein sequence: CASSRGGELFF.